The clone carrying this T cell receptor (beta chain) was picked up one time. Its antigen remains unknown. The germline V gene encodes CDR1 SGHDT and CDR2 YYEEEE. CDR3 size: 14 residues. The data were obtained in a study of shared clonotypes between healthy human individuals. Execution of the assay was at deep level. The material for each subset, its genomic DNA, was split evenly across several immunoSEQ plates. Amplification in unsorted PBMC replicate PCRs started from about 280 ng DNA, which equals 30,000 to 35,000 T cell genomes. Sequenced by immunoSEQ multiplex PCR; TCRdb stores in-frame clones only, minus some. Of about 480,000 clones listed, over 60% are singletons. Study conclusions and caveats: Sequencing depth was expected to affect clonotype sharing among donors.

This TCR was sampled from a woman in her 40s in good health. Some clones in this sample may be carry-over from other donors' samples. Sequenced input: PBMCs. This chain uses TRBV5-6 with TRBJ2-5; possible D gene TRBD2, 6 bases. The tail of the sequence fits TRBJ2-7 better, so the J call may be wrong. CDR3 residues: CASSLMRDSSEQYF. The CDR3 DNA reads as TGTGCCAGCAGCTTGATGCGGGACTCGAGCGAGCAGTACTTC.